The 27 T cell receptor beta chains given below trace back to one sample, sequenced in a study of cytomegalovirus exposure and HLA in healthy donors. Both 60 Vbeta primers and 13 Jbeta primers went into the PCR. Using immunoSEQ multiplex PCR, the repertoire was profiled, and TCRdb retains in-frame clones only, with some absent. The sample features about 140,000 clones, with about 2.2% in its top ten. The sequenced sample consisted of PBMCs. These receptors were obtained from a woman younger than 30 in good health and CMV-seronegative.

J is TRBJ1-2 and V is TRBV7-2; D is unclear. Germline loops: CDR1 SGHTA, CDR2 FQGNSA. CDR3 length equals 15 residues. The V end was cut by 0 bases, the J end by 0 bases, with 8 bases between. The CDR3 DNA follows: TGTGCCAGCAGCTTAGCGCACGGGTCTAACTATGGCTACACCTTC. Its translation is CASSLAHGSNYGYTF.

This chain connects TRBV14 to TRBJ2-1; D gene ambiguous. Trimming cost V 4 bases and J 15 bases, with 16 bases left between them. The CDR3 runs 12 residues. Looked up from germline, CDR1 is SGHDN and CDR2 is FVKESK. CDR3 in amino acids: CASSLAPEKPFF. CDR3 bases: TGTGCCAGCAGCCTAGCTCCCGAAAAACCGTTCTTC. The complete variable domain, with remaining parts taken from reference TRBV14 and TRBJ2-1, reads EAGVTQFPSHSVIEKGQTVTLRCDPISGHDNLYWYRRVMGKEIKFLLHFVKESKQDESGMPNNRFLAERTGGTYSTLKVQPAELEDSGVYFCASSLAPEKPFFGPGTRLTVL.

The chain couples TRBV30 to TRBJ2-5, with D unresolved. The CDR3 totals 13 residues. Trimming pared 0 bases from V and 1 base from J, leaving 6 bases between. Germline V gives CDR1 GTSNPN, CDR2 SVGIG (reference sequence). CDR3 DNA: TGTGCCTGGAGTGTACGAGTCCAAGAGACCCAGTACTTC. Translation: CAWSVRVQETQYF.

The chain links TRBV5-6 to TRBJ2-5; 9 nucleotides align to TRBD1. CDR1 and CDR2 (germline): SGHDT, YYEEEE. CDR3 length equals 13 residues. V was clipped by 3 bases and J by 4 bases; unmatched bases: 1. CDR3 nucleotide sequence: TGTGCCAGCAGCTGGGGACAGGGAGAGACCCAGTACTTC. It specifies CASSWGQGETQYF.

This rearrangement joins TRBV9 to TRBJ1-1, with D perhaps matching TRBD1 (6 bases). Germline CDR1 SGDLS, CDR2 YYNGEE. V dropped 4 bases and J dropped 0 bases, with 10 bases sitting between them. The CDR3 totals 14 residues. The CDR3 protein is CASSFTGMNTEAFF. CDR3 DNA: TGTGCCAGCAGCTTTACAGGGATGAACACTGAAGCTTTCTTT.

The rearrangement links TRBV11-2 to TRBJ2-2; 7 bases fit TRBD2. There are 15 residues in the CDR3. V shed 5 bases and J 0 bases; nucleotides not matched to a gene: 3. CDR1 SGHAT and CDR2 FQNNGV come from the germline V gene. Here the CDR3 reads CASSISGTNTGELFF. Written as DNA, the CDR3 is TGTGCCAGCAGCATAAGCGGGACGAACACCGGGGAGCTGTTTTTT.

DNA of the CDR3: TGTGCCAGCACCGTAGCTTCTGGGGCCAACGTCCTGACTTTC. This codes for CASTVASGANVLTF. This chain connects TRBV27 to TRBJ2-6, with D unresolved. Trimming left V 7 bases short and J 1 base short, with 8 bases between. Looked up from germline, CDR1 is MNHEY and CDR2 is SMNVEV (reference sequence). This CDR3 comprises 14 residues.

V is TRBV15 and J is TRBJ2-3; 7 nucleotides match TRBD2. This CDR3 has 17 amino acids. Per the germline V gene, CDR1 is LNHNV and CDR2 is YYDKDF (reference sequence). Losses at the gene ends were 0 bases for V and 4 bases for J; bases not matched to a gene: 10. DNA for the CDR3: TGTGCCACCAGCAGAGATTGGCGCGGGAGTTACGCAGATACGCAGTATTTT. Translated, it gives CATSRDWRGSYADTQYF.

V usage is TRBV4-2 and J usage is TRBJ2-1, with D uncertain. The CDR3 sequence is 15 residues long. V gave up 1 base and J gave up 6 bases, with 13 bases separating them. CDR1 and CDR2 from the germline V gene are LGHNA and YNFKEQ. In DNA form, the CDR3 reads TGTGCCAGCAGCCAAGGTTTCGCCACGGGCAATGAGCAGTTCTTC. Its protein product is CASSQGFATGNEQFF.

V usage is TRBV4-2 and J usage is TRBJ2-3; D gene ambiguous. The V end was cut by 0 bases, the J end by 0 bases, with 7 bases between. This CDR3 is built from 15 residues. The germline gives CDR1 LGHNA, CDR2 YNFKEQ. CDR3 loop: CASSQEVLSTDTQYF. DNA for the CDR3: TGTGCCAGCAGCCAAGAGGTACTTAGCACAGATACGCAGTATTTT.

This chain links TRBV5-5 with TRBJ2-7, with D maybe TRBD1 (5 bases). The CDR3 runs 14 residues. The V end lost 2 bases, the J end lost 2 bases, and 11 bases lay between the germline ends. CDR1 and CDR2 (germline): SGHKS, YYEKEE (reference sequence). The CDR3 nucleotides are TGTGCCAGCAGCTTTAGCCGACAGACCTACGAGCAGTACTTC. As protein: CASSFSRQTYEQYF.

The rearrangement uses TRBV19 and TRBJ1-2, with 7 bases aligning to TRBD1. This CDR3 region has 16 residues. Germline V gene lookup returns CDR1 LNHDA and CDR2 SQIVND (reference sequence). V was clipped by 3 bases and J by 7 bases; unmatched bases: 14. The chain's CDR3 is CASSIERRGRDSGYTF. The CDR3 DNA is TGTGCCAGTAGTATCGAGCGCCGCGGCAGGGACAGTGGCTACACCTTC. Full variable domain (remainder filled in from reference TRBV19 and TRBJ1-2): DGGITQSPKYLFRKEGQNVTLSCEQNLNHDAMYWYRQDPGQGLRLIYYSQIVNDFQKGDIAEGYSVSREKKESFPLTVTSAQKNPTAFYLCASSIERRGRDSGYTFGSGTRLTVV.

The chain has TRBV5-4 and TRBJ2-1, with no clear D. The CDR3 consists of 14 residues. The V end lost 0 bases, the J end lost 8 bases, and 12 bases lay between the germline ends. Germline values: CDR1 SGHNT, CDR2 YYREEE (reference sequence). CDR3 residues: CASSLEAQRDEQFF. CDR3 sequence (DNA): TGTGCCAGCAGCTTGGAGGCCCAACGGGATGAGCAGTTCTTC.

The chain employs TRBV28 and TRBJ1-2; TRBD1 is a possible D gene (6 bases). The CDR3 runs to 18 residues. The V end was cut by 6 bases, the J end by 3 bases, with 26 bases between. Germline loops: CDR1 MDHEN, CDR2 SYDVKM. CDR3 residues: CASSSQGQLNGEHYGYTF. CDR3 coding DNA: TGTGCCAGCAGCTCGCAGGGGCAATTAAACGGGGAACACTATGGCTACACCTTC.

This sequence joins TRBV5-6 and TRBJ2-1; tentatively, D is TRBD2 (5 bases). Germline V lookup: CDR1 SGHDT, CDR2 YYEEEE. The CDR3 consists of 16 residues. The V end was cut by 1 base, the J end by 0 bases, with 11 bases between. CDR3 DNA: TGTGCCAGCAGCTTGAGAGCGGCCAGCTCCTACAATGAGCAGTTCTTC. This sequence encodes CASSLRAASSYNEQFF.

CDR3 DNA: TGCGCCAGCAGCTTTGGGACTAGGCAAACCGGGGAGCTGTTTTTT. It translates to CASSFGTRQTGELFF. The chain couples TRBV5-1 to TRBJ2-2; TRBD2 aligns across 8 bases. The CDR3 is 15 amino acids. Germline V gene lookup returns CDR1 SGHRS and CDR2 YFSETQ. Losses at the gene ends were 2 bases for V and 5 bases for J; bases not matched to a gene: 5. Looking up the rest from reference TRBV5-1 and TRBJ2-2 gives the full variable domain: KAGVTQTPRYLIKTRGQQVTLSCSPISGHRSVSWYQQTPGQGLQFLFEYFSETQRNKGNFPGRFSGRQFSNSRSEMNVSTLELGDSALYLCASSFGTRQTGELFFGEGSRLTVL.

The CDR3 DNA sequence: TGCAGCGTTGGAGTGGGGGCGAGCTCTGGAAACACCATATATTTT. Its translation is CSVGVGASSGNTIYF. V and J are TRBV29-1 and TRBJ1-3; the D gene is possibly TRBD1 (6 bases). This CDR3 region has 15 residues. With 4 bases removed from V and 0 bases from J, the gap between germline ends came to 13 bases. The germline gives CDR1 SQVTM, CDR2 ANQGSEA.

J is TRBJ1-1 and V is TRBV19, with a possible D match to TRBD1 (5 bases). Trimming left V 7 bases short and J 6 bases short, with 21 bases between. The V gene's germline CDR1 is LNHDA and CDR2 SQIVND (reference sequence). This CDR3 spans 15 amino acids. CDR3: CASTQRLGSGSEAFF. CDR3 bases: TGTGCCAGTACCCAAAGGCTAGGGTCAGGGTCTGAAGCTTTCTTT.

This rearrangement joins TRBV29-1 to TRBJ1-2; D is unresolved. The V gene's germline CDR1 is SQVTM and CDR2 ANQGSEA. The CDR3 is 13 amino acids. Trimming took off 0 bases at V and 0 bases at J, with 5 bases between the two ends. For the CDR3, the DNA is TGCAGCGTTGAAGAGGCCGCTAACTATGGCTACACCTTC. It codes for CSVEEAANYGYTF.

In the case of this clone: This sample includes further DNA sequences coding for the same CDR3. V gene TRBV4-1 combines with J gene TRBJ1-1, with 10 bases matching TRBD1. The ends lost 8 bases at V and 3 bases at J; junction bases unmatched: 3. From germline, CDR1 is MGHRA and CDR2 YSYEKL. CDR3 length equals 13 residues. CDR3: CASSGTGDTEAFF. Written as DNA, the CDR3 is TGCGCCAGCTCGGGGACAGGGGACACTGAAGCTTTCTTT.

The chain joins TRBV2 to TRBJ2-1, with D possibly TRBD2 on 5 matching bases. V was trimmed by 6 bases and J by 10 bases, leaving 16 bases between them. CDR1 is SNHLY, CDR2 FYNNEI, per germline. This CDR3 is built from 13 residues. This CDR3 is CASSPRPGIEQFF. The CDR3 DNA follows: TGTGCCAGCAGCCCCCGACCCGGGATCGAGCAGTTCTTC.

The chain carries TRBV29-1 and TRBJ2-1; 7 bases are shared with TRBD2. CDR1 SQVTM and CDR2 ANQGSEA come from the germline V gene. The CDR3 is made up of 15 amino acids. Losses at the gene ends were 6 bases for V and 9 bases for J; bases not matched to a gene: 17. CDR3 region: CSVLSSGNKVGEQFF. CDR3 bases: TGCAGCGTGTTGTCTAGCGGCAACAAAGTGGGTGAGCAGTTCTTC.

J is TRBJ1-2 and V is TRBV7-9; no definite D call. CDR1 is SEHNR and CDR2 is FQNEAQ in the germline V gene (reference sequence). This CDR3 contains 14 residues. Trimming pared 4 bases from V and 5 bases from J, leaving 14 bases between. CDR3 nucleotides: TGTGCCAGCAGCTCGAATGAGTTAGTTTATGGCTACACCTTC. Translating gives CASSSNELVYGYTF.

The genes are TRBV19 and TRBJ1-4; D might be TRBD1 (6 bases). CDR1 is LNHDA and CDR2 is SQIVND in the germline V gene (reference sequence). This CDR3 is built from 15 residues. V lost 4 bases to trimming and J lost 5 bases, with 14 bases between them. CDR3 amino acids: CASSRTGFLNEKLFF. The CDR3 coding sequence is TGTGCCAGTAGTAGAACAGGGTTTCTAAATGAAAAACTGTTTTTT.

This chain joins TRBV7-2 and TRBJ2-5, with 8 bases fitting TRBD1. In germline, CDR1 is SGHTA, CDR2 FQGNSA. J was trimmed by 4 bases and V by 2 bases; bases with no gene match: 9. The CDR3 extends over 16 amino acids. Written as DNA, the CDR3 is TGTGCCAGCAGCTTAAAAACAGGGGGTAGTGGAGAGACCCAGTACTTC. Protein sequence: CASSLKTGGSGETQYF.

V and J are TRBV5-4 and TRBJ2-1; unclear D gene. CDR1 and CDR2 from the germline V gene are SGHNT and YYREEE (reference sequence). Trimming pared 0 bases from V and 12 bases from J, leaving 13 bases between. The CDR3 has 13 residues. CDR3: CASSLGAATVQFF. The CDR3 coding sequence is TGTGCCAGCAGCTTGGGGGCAGCAACGGTGCAGTTCTTC.

This chain connects TRBV11-3 to TRBJ1-2; 7 nucleotides line up with TRBD1. Germline V gene sequence: CDR1 SGHNT, CDR2 YENEEA. V lost 2 bases and J lost 4; bases outside the gene matches: 1. This CDR3 region has 13 residues. The CDR3 sequence: CASSLQGGYGYTF. DNA of the CDR3: TGTGCCAGCAGCTTACAGGGGGGCTATGGCTACACCTTC.